The rows below give T cell receptor beta chains drawn from one sample of a study of identical twins. TCRdb re-derived calls from the 5' RACE reads in MiXCR, one entry per CDR3 protein. This table has roughly 280,000 distinct CDR3 sequences, less than 9.5% appearing once. In addition, the sample was reused for a study of yellow fever vaccine responses in identical twins.

Input material: CD8+ T cells sorted from blood. The receptor set was obtained from a woman aged 18-35 years in good health. The conserved cysteine and the conserved F or W are not part of the CDR3 here. The D gene is left open where the match is weak.

v_call	d_call	cdr3_aa
TRBV20-1	TRBD1	SARTGSSYEQY
TRBV11-2	TRBD2	ASEGLAGRTDTQY
TRBV27	-	ASGIGGGSVYGYT
TRBV7-2	TRBD2	ASILAGGHIEQF
TRBV4-3	TRBD1	ASSQEYDRTGAYYEQY
TRBV6-5	TRBD1	ASSSSPGQGDYGYT
TRBV5-8	-	ASRLANTYEQY
TRBV6-1	-	ASRLGLTYEQY
TRBV5-1	-	ASSQTRTANTGELF
TRBV5-1	-	ASSLSQGPSNTGELF
TRBV28	TRBD2	ASSLLVGGPLFEQF
TRBV9	TRBD2	ASSVGTSGKETQY
TRBV12-5	-	ASGLSGELF
TRBV9	-	ASSVEYGTGELF
TRBV6-1	-	ASSTRENTEAF